A selection of T cell receptor beta chains follows, all from one sample in a study of T cell responses to AZD1222 COVID-19 vaccine. This table comes from immunoSEQ multiplex PCR, and its TCRdb copy is limited to in-frame clones, with some not included. This sample yields more than 95,000 clones, of which more than 75% are seen a single time; about 3.3% belongs to the top ten. The sequenced sample was peripheral blood, obtained 28 days after the second AZD1222 dose. The receptors were gathered from an adult who received the AZD1222 COVID-19 vaccine. Both conserved end residues are part of each CDR3. D genes are given only for firm matches. For some rows the clone size is stated as once, few or many, or as a class when expanded; others skip it.

TRBV7-8,TRBJ2-1,TRBD2,NA,TGTGCCAGCAGCCTAGTTCTGGGCGGGGGGTCTTACAATGAGCAGTTCTTC,CASSLVLGGGSYNEQFF
TRBV5-8,TRBJ2-3,TRBD1,NA,TGTGCCAGCAGCTTGGTCCTCACAGGGGCGATCACAGATACGCAGTATTTT,CASSLVLTGAITDTQYF
TRBV6-2/TRBV6-3,TRBJ1-1,NA,NA,TGTGCCAGCAGTCTTAAGGGGGGCGCCGAAGCTTTCTTT,CASSLKGGAEAFF
TRBV20-1,TRBJ2-1,NA,few,TGCAGTGCTAGTGGGCTTGGACGCCTGCATGAGCAGTTCTTC,CSASGLGRLHEQFF
TRBV3-1/TRBV3-2,TRBJ1-6,NA,NA,TGTGCCAGCAGCCCACCGGGAAATTCACCCCTCCACTTT,CASSPPGNSPLHF
TRBV12-3/TRBV12-4,TRBJ1-3,NA,NA,TGTGCCAGCAGACGGGGGTCTGGAAACACCATATATTTT,CASRRGSGNTIYF
TRBV4-1,TRBJ2-7,NA,NA,TGCGCCAGCAGCCAAGCGGGACGAACCAGCGAGCAGTACTTC,CASSQAGRTSEQYF
TRBV7-2,TRBJ2-3,NA,NA,TGTGCCAGCAGCTTAGATGGAAGGGGAGATACGCAGTATTTT,CASSLDGRGDTQYF
TRBV11-2,TRBJ2-3,NA,NA,TGTGCCAGCAGCTTAGGATTTGTGGGGCAAGATACGCAGTATTTT,CASSLGFVGQDTQYF
TRBV10-3,TRBJ1-2,NA,NA,TGTGCCATCAGCGCGTACGGGGGTGGCTACACCTTC,CAISAYGGGYTF
TRBV7-8,TRBJ2-5,TRBD2,NA,TGTGCCAGCAGCCGGGCGCGGGCGGGGGGGCTCCAAGAGACCCAGTACTTC,CASSRARAGGLQETQYF